This entry lists 17 T cell receptor beta chains sequenced from one sample in a study of Graves' ophthalmopathy and Graves' hyperthyroidism (dated by TCRdb to the late 2010s). Reads for this sample came from an Illumina HiSeq 2000. For repertoire sequencing, TCR beta CDR3 regions were amplified from RNA transcripts. A first-round RT-PCR used HTBI primers with the Qiagen OneStep RT-PCR kit, followed by a second-round multiplex PCR, size selection and purification. The public reads were reprocessed in TCRdb via fastp at Q25 and MiXCR, keeping in-frame beta chains. CDR3 protein sequences are deduplicated, and each keeps its most common genes and DNA. The sample profile shows some 380,000 distinct CDR3 sequences; just over 15% of them were found once. The ten biggest clones cover roughly 7% of the sample. Sequencing used peripheral blood. These receptors originate from a woman aged 18 to 35 with stable Graves' hyperthyroidism. Donor details come from another sample of the same person, matched by shared clones.

This clonotype was detected ten times or more. V usage is TRBV6-2 or TRBV6-3 and J usage is TRBJ2-5; D is unclear. The germline V gene encodes CDR1 MNHEY and CDR2 SVGEGT. The CDR3 is 14 amino acids. Trimming cost V 7 bases and J 0 bases, with 12 bases left between them. Written as DNA, the CDR3 is TGTGCCAGCACCCTTCTAGGGAACCAAGAGACCCAGTACTTC. It codes for CASTLLGNQETQYF.

This clonotype was seen many times. The CDR3 protein is CASSLQSNTGELFF. Written as DNA, the CDR3 is TGTGCCAGCAGCTTGCAGTCGAACACCGGGGAGCTGTTTTTT. V and J are TRBV7-2 and TRBJ2-2; D is uncertain. The CDR3 covers 14 residues. V was clipped by 3 bases and J by 0 bases, with 5 bases between them. Germline CDR1 is SGHTA and CDR2 is FQGNSA.

This clonotype has just one count. A much larger clone differs by one base, so this may be a read error. This chain joins TRBV6-5 and TRBJ1-1; D possibly corresponds to TRBD1 (5 bases). The CDR3 loop spans 15 amino acids. CDR1 MNHEY and CDR2 SVGAGI come from the germline V gene. CDR3 DNA sequence: TGTGCCAGCAGTAACCATGGGGGAGTGAACACTGAAGCTTGCTTT. Its translation is CASSNHGGVNTEACF.

The sample holds many counts of this clonotype. V is TRBV29-1 and J is TRBJ1-2; 7 bases fit TRBD1. The germline V gene has CDR1 SQVTM and CDR2 ANQGSEA. With V trimmed by 4 bases and J by 8 bases, 4 bases remained unmatched. This CDR3 is 11 amino acids long. This CDR3 reads CSVATGTGYTF. DNA of the CDR3: TGCAGCGTTGCGACAGGGACCGGCTACACCTTC.

This clonotype was seen a handful of times. This rearrangement joins TRBV11-2 to TRBJ2-3; no reliable D call. V gave up 4 bases and J gave up 0 bases, with 11 bases separating them. This CDR3 region has 15 residues. CDR1 is SGHAT and CDR2 is FQNNGV in the germline V gene. CDR3 nucleotide sequence: TGTGCCAGCAGCTCCCTAACCCTTAGCACAGATACGCAGTATTTT. Protein product: CASSSLTLSTDTQYF.

The rearrangement uses TRBV11-2 and TRBJ2-2; 9 nucleotides match TRBD2. The CDR3 consists of 16 residues. Looked up from germline, CDR1 is SGHAT and CDR2 is FQNNGV. Trimming took 5 bases from V and 1 from J; bases not matched to a gene: 5. The CDR3 spells CASSTLAGRNTGELFF. In nucleotides, the CDR3 is TGTGCCAGCAGCACTCTAGCGGGGAGGAACACCGGGGAGCTGTTTTTT.

This clonotype was observed many times. The chain links TRBV2 to TRBJ2-2, with 9 nucleotides matching TRBD2. Per the germline V gene, CDR1 is SNHLY and CDR2 is FYNNEI. Trimming at V came to 6 bases and at J to 3 bases, leaving 5 bases not matched to a gene. CDR3 length equals 15 residues. The CDR3 nucleotides read TGTGCCAGCAGGCGGGGGGGCCGAGACACCGGGGAGCTGTTTTTT. Translating it yields CASRRGGRDTGELFF.

In its sample, this clonotype was seen many times. V is TRBV12-3 or TRBV12-4 and J is TRBJ1-1, with TRBD1 as a possible D gene (5 bases). CDR3 size: 15 residues. Between the trimmed V and J ends, which lost 6 bases and 0 bases, there was a span of 14 bases. CDR3 residues: CASSPGPQMNTEAFF. The CDR3 nucleotides are TGTGCCAGCAGCCCGGGACCGCAAATGAACACTGAAGCTTTCTTT.

There are many counts of this clonotype. This sequence joins TRBV20-1 and TRBJ2-7, with D possibly TRBD2 on 6 matching bases. The germline V gene has CDR1 DFQATT and CDR2 SNEGSKA (reference sequence). Trimming removed 2 bases at V and 4 bases at J, with 12 bases between. The CDR3 is 13 amino acids. For the CDR3, the DNA is TGCAGTGCTAGAAGGCCTAGCGCGTACGAGCAGTACTTC. Its protein is CSARRPSAYEQYF.

This clonotype has only a few counts. This rearrangement joins TRBV11-3 to TRBJ2-2; D gene ambiguous. The V and J ends lost 4 bases and 3 bases respectively, with 9 bases between them. CDR1 and CDR2 (germline): SGHNT, YENEEA. This CDR3 contains 14 residues. CDR3 DNA: TGTGCCAGCAGCTCTTCAGACTACACCGGGGAGCTGTTTTTT. Encoded protein: CASSSSDYTGELFF.

At least ten counts were recorded for this clonotype. The J gene is TRBJ2-7, the V gene TRBV5-1; D is ambiguous. Germline CDR1 and CDR2: SGHRS and YFSETQ. The CDR3 has 14 residues. V gave up 0 bases and J gave up 3 bases, with 10 bases separating them. DNA for the CDR3: TGCGCCAGCAGCTTGGAGCCAGGCAACTACGAGCAGTACTTC. Translation: CASSLEPGNYEQYF.

The V and J genes are TRBV4-2 and TRBJ2-7; 9 positions agree with TRBD2. The length of the CDR3 is 18 residues. Germline CDR1 reads LGHNA; CDR2 reads YNFKEQ. The J segment lost 2 bases and the V segment lost 0 bases, leaving 11 bases of the junction unmatched. CDR3 in DNA: TGTGCCAGCAGCCAAGATAACGGGTTAGCGGGGGTTACCTACGAGCAGTACTTC. Protein sequence: CASSQDNGLAGVTYEQYF.

This clonotype has ten or more counts. V gene TRBV20-1 combines with J gene TRBJ1-1; TRBD1 matches 7 bases. The V gene's germline CDR1 is DFQATT and CDR2 SNEGSKA (reference sequence). CDR3 length equals 14 residues. Germline trimming cut 5 bases from V and 0 bases from J; bases unmatched to any gene: 6. The CDR3 reads CSALLDRMNTEAFF. The DNA of the CDR3 is TGCAGTGCTTTGCTGGACAGGATGAACACTGAAGCTTTCTTT.

In this sample, this clonotype turned up many times. This chain links TRBV12-3 or TRBV12-4 with TRBJ2-7; D gene ambiguous. The CDR3 spans 13 residues. Trimming took off 6 bases at V and 1 base at J, with 10 bases between the two ends. The CDR3 region is CASSSAVSYEQYF. CDR3 in DNA: TGTGCCAGCAGCTCCGCGGTGTCCTACGAGCAGTACTTC.

The V call is TRBV11-2, the J call TRBJ1-3; D remains unclear. V was cut by 5 bases and J by 3 bases, with 5 bases left in between. Germline V gives CDR1 SGHAT, CDR2 FQNNGV. The CDR3 has 12 amino acids. The CDR3 here is CASSHGGNTIYF. CDR3 nucleotide sequence: TGTGCCAGCAGCCACGGTGGAAACACCATATATTTT.

This clonotype appeared many times. The chain joins TRBV29-1 to TRBJ2-7; D uncertain. CDR1 and CDR2 (germline): SQVTM, ANQGSEA. Trimming stripped 4 bases from V and 4 bases from J, with 8 bases between. The CDR3 has 11 amino acids. The CDR3 DNA reads as TGCAGCGTTGCCGGACCGTACGAGCAGTACTTC. Its protein is CSVAGPYEQYF.

This clonotype occurred many times. The rearrangement links TRBV19 to TRBJ2-7, with D possibly being TRBD1 (6 bases). Germline CDR1 is LNHDA and CDR2 is SQIVND (reference sequence). Trimming left V 3 bases short and J 2 bases short, with 11 bases between. The CDR3 has 14 amino acids. The CDR3 sequence is CASSIKDSPYEQYF. CDR3 nucleotide sequence: TGTGCCAGTAGTATCAAGGACAGCCCCTACGAGCAGTACTTC.